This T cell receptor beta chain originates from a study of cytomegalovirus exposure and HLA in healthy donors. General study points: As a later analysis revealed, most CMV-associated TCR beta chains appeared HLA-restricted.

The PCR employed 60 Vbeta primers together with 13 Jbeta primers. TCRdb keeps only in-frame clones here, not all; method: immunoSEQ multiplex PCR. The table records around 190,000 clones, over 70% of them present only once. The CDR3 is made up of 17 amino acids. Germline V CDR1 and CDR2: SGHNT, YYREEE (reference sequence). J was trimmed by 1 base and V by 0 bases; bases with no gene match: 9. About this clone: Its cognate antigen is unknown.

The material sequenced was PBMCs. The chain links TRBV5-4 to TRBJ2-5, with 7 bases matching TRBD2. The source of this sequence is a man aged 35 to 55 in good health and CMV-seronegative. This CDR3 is CASSLAVAAGPQETQYF. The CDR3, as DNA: TGTGCCAGCAGCTTGGCCGTGGCAGCGGGACCCCAAGAGACCCAGTACTTC.